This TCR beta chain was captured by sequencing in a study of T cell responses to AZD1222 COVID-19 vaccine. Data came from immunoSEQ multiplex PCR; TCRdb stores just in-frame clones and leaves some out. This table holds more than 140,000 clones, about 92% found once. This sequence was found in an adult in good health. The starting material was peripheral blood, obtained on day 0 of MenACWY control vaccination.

CDR3 sequence: CASSPPAGSGNTIYF. In DNA, the CDR3 is TGTGCCAGCAGCCCGCCAGCGGGCTCTGGAAACACCATATATTTT. The chain carries TRBV5-6 and TRBJ1-3, with no clear D. Trimming shortened V by 4 bases and J by 0 bases, and 11 bases separated the two germline ends. CDR3 length equals 15 residues. Germline assignment: CDR1 SGHDT and CDR2 YYEEEE. The full variable domain, with the rest looked up from reference TRBV5-6 and TRBJ1-3, is DAGVTQSPTHLIKTRGQQVTLRCSPKSGHDTVSWYQQALGQGPQFIFQYYEEEERQRGNFPDRFSGHQFPNYSSELNVNALLLGDSALYLCASSPPAGSGNTIYFGEGSWLTVV.